One and the same sample provided the 10 T cell receptor beta chains below, sequenced in a study of T cells of healthy individuals. TCRdb used MiXCR to reprocess the 5' RACE reads, holding one entry per CDR3 protein. The sample has about 96,000 distinct CDR3 sequences, 17% seen once. Receptor source: a human donor in good health.

This clonotype showed up just a few times. The J gene is TRBJ2-1, the V gene TRBV20-1; D possibly corresponds to TRBD2 (6 bases). Germline CDR1 and CDR2: DFQATT and SNEGSKA (reference sequence). The CDR3 loop spans 14 amino acids. Trimming took off 6 bases at V and 6 bases at J, with 18 bases between the two ends. The CDR3 sequence: CSASIGGDANEQFF. The CDR3 region has the DNA TGCAGTGCCTCCATCGGGGGAGATGCCAATGAGCAGTTCTTC.

At least ten counts were recorded for this clonotype. The CDR3, as DNA: TGTGCCAGCAGTGTCTTCGGTGGGAGCACTGAAGCTTTCTTT. Amino acids: CASSVFGGSTEAFF. This chain joins TRBV25-1 and TRBJ1-1; the D is unclear. The CDR3 is 14 amino acids. V dropped 4 bases and J dropped 4 bases, with 13 bases sitting between them. CDR1 and CDR2 from the germline V gene are MGHDK and SYGVNS.

This chain connects TRBV7-9 to TRBJ1-1, with D hard to call. The CDR3 length is 15 residues. V lost 6 bases and J 6 bases, leaving 20 bases between the germline ends. Germline lookup yields CDR1 SEHNR and CDR2 FQNEAQ (reference sequence). The chain's CDR3 is CASRAPRGEEAEAFF. CDR3 DNA sequence: TGTGCCAGCAGAGCCCCGAGAGGTGAGGAGGCTGAAGCTTTCTTT.

The chain has TRBV21-1 and TRBJ2-5; TRBD1, as called in the table, went unchecked against the DNA. TRBV21-1 is flagged as a pseudogene. CDR3 size: 15 residues. CDR3 nucleotide sequence: TGTGCCAGCAGCAAAGCGCCGACAGATCAAGAGACCCAGTACTTC. This codes for CASSKAPTDQETQYF.

Many counts were recorded for this clonotype. The chain joins TRBV29-1 to TRBJ1-1, with D possibly being TRBD1 (6 bases). This CDR3 is 12 amino acids long. The V end lost 6 bases, the J end lost 6 bases, and 14 bases lay between the germline ends. Looked up from germline, CDR1 is SQVTM and CDR2 is ANQGSEA. The CDR3 spells CSVDTGFPEAFF. CDR3 in DNA: TGCAGCGTCGACACAGGGTTTCCTGAAGCTTTCTTT.

The rearrangement links TRBV7-9 to TRBJ2-4; perhaps TRBD1 as D (6 bases). The germline V and J ends were trimmed by 6 bases and 1 base, with 28 bases remaining between them. The germline CDR1 and CDR2 sequences are SEHNR and FQNEAQ (reference sequence). This CDR3 has 20 residues. In DNA form, the CDR3 reads TGTGCCAGCAGAGGAGAGACAGGATTCAGGCAGGGGACCGCCAAAAACATTCAGTACTTC. As protein: CASRGETGFRQGTAKNIQYF.

The chain links TRBV5-1 to TRBJ2-3; 8 positions match TRBD1. V shed 7 bases and J 4 bases; nucleotides not matched to a gene: 8. Germline assignment: CDR1 SGHRS and CDR2 YFSETQ. There are 14 residues in the CDR3. CDR3 loop: CASGDRGGADTQYF. CDR3 nucleotide sequence: TGCGCCAGCGGAGACAGGGGAGGTGCAGATACGCAGTATTTT.

The chain carries TRBV19 and TRBJ1-2; no firm D call. Germline CDR1 LNHDA, CDR2 SQIVND (reference sequence). Between the trimmed V and J ends, which lost 3 bases and 8 bases, there was a span of 16 bases. This CDR3 comprises 14 residues. CDR3 DNA: TGTGCCAGTAGTATCCCCCGGTTGGGCGGAGGCTACACCTTC. Translation: CASSIPRLGGGYTF. The whole variable domain, filled in from reference TRBV19 and TRBJ1-2, reads DGGITQSPKYLFRKEGQNVTLSCEQNLNHDAMYWYRQDPGQGLRLIYYSQIVNDFQKGDIAEGYSVSREKKESFPLTVTSAQKNPTAFYLCASSIPRLGGGYTFGSGTRLTVV.

The table lists this clonotype with many counts. The chain joins TRBV2 to TRBJ2-1; no firm D call. The germline CDR1 and CDR2 sequences are SNHLY and FYNNEI. The V gene lost 5 bases and the J gene lost 0 bases, with 11 bases spanning the gap. The CDR3 sequence is 15 residues long. CDR3 nucleotide sequence: TGTGCCAGCAGTCATGGTTTGAGCTCCTACAATGAGCAGTTCTTC. Translation: CASSHGLSSYNEQFF.

This clonotype came up many times. The chain links TRBV10-3 to TRBJ2-7; a possible D gene is TRBD2 (5 bases). V lost 4 bases and J 5 bases, leaving 9 bases between the germline ends. Germline loops: CDR1 ENHRY, CDR2 SYGVKD. The CDR3 totals 12 residues. The CDR3 spells CAISVFGNEQYF. Written as DNA, the CDR3 is TGTGCCATCAGTGTATTCGGGAACGAGCAGTACTTC.